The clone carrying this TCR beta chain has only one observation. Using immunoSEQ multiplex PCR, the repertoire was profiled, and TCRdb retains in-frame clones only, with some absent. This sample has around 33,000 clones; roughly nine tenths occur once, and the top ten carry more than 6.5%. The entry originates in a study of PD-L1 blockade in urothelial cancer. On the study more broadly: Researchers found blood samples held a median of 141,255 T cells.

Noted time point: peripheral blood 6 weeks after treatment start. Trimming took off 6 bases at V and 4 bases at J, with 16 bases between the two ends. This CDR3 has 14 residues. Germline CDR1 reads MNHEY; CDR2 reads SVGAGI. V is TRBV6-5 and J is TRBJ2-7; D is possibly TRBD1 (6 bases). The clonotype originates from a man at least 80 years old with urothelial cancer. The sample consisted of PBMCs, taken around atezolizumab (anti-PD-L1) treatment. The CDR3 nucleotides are TGTGCCAGCAGCCTTCGACAGGTAGAGTACGAGCAGTACTTC. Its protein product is CASSLRQVEYEQYF.